The T cell receptor (beta chain) described here comes from a study of cytomegalovirus exposure and HLA in healthy donors. Broader study findings: Through in vitro validation, three CMV-associated chains were shown to be specific for CMV antigens. Earlier findings revealed that most TCR beta V segments proved productive either about 87% or about 30% of the time. A later look showed TCR association rates differing by HLA locus, highest for DRB1 and lowest for HLA-C.

60 Vbeta and 13 Jbeta primers were used in PCR. Assay used: immunoSEQ multiplex PCR; TCRdb lists only in-frame clones, some missing. The sample lists about 170,000 clones, 76% occurring once. The V and J ends lost 6 bases and 7 bases, in that order; junction bases with no gene match: 8. CDR1 SGHNT and CDR2 YYREEE come from the germline V gene (reference sequence). The CDR3 loop spans 14 amino acids. Turning to this clone: Its antigen remains unknown.

The chain uses TRBV5-4 and TRBJ2-3; 10 bases are shared with TRBD2. The TCR sequence derives from a female donor in good health and CMV-seronegative. The sequencing sample was made of PBMCs. This CDR3 is CASKSGGGENTQYF. The CDR3 coding sequence is TGTGCCAGCAAGAGCGGGGGGGGCGAGAATACGCAGTATTTT.